One and the same sample provided the 30 T cell receptor beta chains below, sequenced in a study of shared clonotypes between healthy human individuals (dated by TCRdb to between 2020 and 2021). CD8 naive samples were obtained by positive selection for CCR7 among CD45RO-negative cells, yielding a CD45RA+CCR7+ population from which TemRA cells were excluded. The protocol used for the library was the immunoSEQ multiplex PCR assay. The immuneACCESS repertoire file appears here via TCRdb, limited to in-frame rearrangements. These files lack a portion of the clones; in checked studies, under half of the deficit traces to unresolved V genes, and the cause of the others is not known. This sample comprises roughly 590,000 clones, roughly 95% of them detected only once. The biggest ten clones account for 0.085% to 0.11% of the sample. Sequenced material: naive CD8+ T cells sorted from blood. Explained via the paper, the cell subset or site label denotes: CD45RA+CCR7+. The receptors derive from a woman under 40 in good health.

The chain recombines TRBV2 with TRBJ2-1, with D possibly being TRBD2 (5 bases). The CDR3 extends over 19 amino acids. CDR1 SNHLY and CDR2 FYNNEI come from the germline V gene. Deletions cut 0 bases from V and 3 bases from J, with 21 bases between. The CDR3 region is CASSEAFAGRAHHYNEQFF. Written as DNA, the CDR3 is TGTGCCAGCAGTGAAGCTTTCGCGGGTAGGGCCCATCACTACAATGAGCAGTTCTTC.

This rearrangement joins TRBV6-5 to TRBJ2-7, with 9 bases aligning to TRBD2. There are 16 residues in the CDR3. The germline V gene encodes CDR1 MNHEY and CDR2 SVGAGI. V was pared by 4 bases and J by 0 bases, with 7 bases of the junction left unmatched. Here the CDR3 DNA reads TGTGCCAGCAGTTCGATTAGCGGGAGTCCCTCCTACGAGCAGTACTTC. This translates into CASSSISGSPSYEQYF.

The chain joins TRBV10-3 to TRBJ2-7; 10 bases line up with TRBD2. With V trimmed by 8 bases and J by 3 bases, 4 bases remained unmatched. The CDR3 totals 13 residues. Germline CDR1 ENHRY, CDR2 SYGVKD. CDR3 sequence: CAIGGTSDYEQYF. DNA of the CDR3: TGTGCCATCGGGGGGACTAGCGACTACGAGCAGTACTTC.

The chain has TRBV5-5 and TRBJ2-1; 13 bases agree with TRBD2. V was pared by 2 bases and J by 5 bases, with 16 bases of the junction left unmatched. The length of the CDR3 is 20 residues. Germline CDR1 is SGHKS and CDR2 is YYEKEE (reference sequence). The CDR3 region has the DNA TGTGCCAGCAGCTTAGGGGGACAGACGGGACTAGCGGGGTCTAACAATGAGCAGTTCTTC. As protein: CASSLGGQTGLAGSNNEQFF.

This clone was counted a few times. CDR3 DNA: TGCAGCGTTTTCAGCCCGGGCAACACTGAAGCTTTCTTT. Encoded protein: CSVFSPGNTEAFF. This chain uses TRBV29-1 with TRBJ1-1; D is uncertain. The CDR3 runs to 13 residues. CDR1 SQVTM and CDR2 ANQGSEA come from the germline V gene. V was pared by 5 bases and J by 2 bases, with 12 bases between.

The genes are TRBV10-2 and TRBJ1-2; D call uncertain. This CDR3 is built from 14 residues. Germline V gene lookup returns CDR1 WSHSY and CDR2 SAAADI. Trimming removed 4 bases at V and 4 bases at J, with 13 bases between. CDR3 sequence reads: CASSALMGPYGYTF. CDR3 DNA: TGCGCCAGCAGTGCCCTAATGGGCCCCTATGGCTACACCTTC.

The V call is TRBV28, the J call TRBJ2-1, with unresolved D. CDR1 is MDHEN, CDR2 SYDVKM, per germline. Trimming removed 6 bases from V and 7 bases from J, with 13 bases in between. CDR3 length equals 13 residues. CDR3 nucleotides: TGTGCCAGCAGCTCTTTATCTGTTAATGAGCAGTTCTTC. Its translation: CASSSLSVNEQFF.

The V call is TRBV4-1, the J call TRBJ1-5; unclear D gene. Germline-derived CDR1 and CDR2 are MGHRA and YSYEKL. Between the trimmed V and J ends, which lost 0 bases and 6 bases, there was a span of 6 bases. CDR3 size: 13 residues. The CDR3 loop reads CASSQEDGQPQHF. CDR3 DNA: TGCGCCAGCAGCCAAGAGGATGGTCAGCCCCAGCATTTT.

The chain has TRBV7-8 and TRBJ1-2; D is unclear. The germline V and J ends were trimmed by 5 bases and 1 base, with 14 bases remaining between them. This CDR3 has 15 residues. Per the germline V gene, CDR1 is SGHVS and CDR2 is FQNEAQ. Here the CDR3 reads CASSQNTNLNYGYTF. CDR3 DNA sequence: TGTGCCAGCAGCCAGAACACGAACCTTAACTATGGCTACACCTTC.

The chain employs TRBV7-9 and TRBJ2-1, with 13 bases matching TRBD2. The length of the CDR3 is 15 residues. The germline V gene encodes CDR1 SEHNR and CDR2 FQNEAQ (reference sequence). Trimming cost V 4 bases and J 7 bases; bases outside gene matches: 4. The CDR3 sequence: CASSSLAGGPNEQFF. CDR3 coding DNA: TGTGCCAGCAGCTCACTAGCGGGAGGGCCGAATGAGCAGTTCTTC.

This chain joins TRBV21-1 and TRBJ2-5; the D call of TRBD2 is as the table states it, not checked on the DNA. TRBV21-1 is annotated as a pseudogene. The length of the CDR3 is 17 residues. The CDR3 region is CASSTAKLLATEETQYF. CDR3 nucleotide sequence: TGTGCCAGCAGCACAGCGAAACTACTAGCGACGGAAGAGACCCAGTACTTC.

This chain joins TRBV5-4 and TRBJ2-3, with D possibly being TRBD2 (6 bases). Between the trimmed V and J ends, which lost 2 bases and 3 bases, there was a span of 10 bases. Germline CDR1 is SGHNT and CDR2 is YYREEE (reference sequence). The CDR3 has 14 residues. The CDR3 protein is CASSFGTRTDTQYF. Written as DNA, the CDR3 is TGTGCCAGCAGCTTTGGGACTCGGACAGATACGCAGTATTTT.

The V and J genes are TRBV27 and TRBJ1-1, with D uncertain. The length of the CDR3 is 13 residues. CDR1 is MNHEY and CDR2 is SMNVEV in the germline V gene (reference sequence). V lost 5 bases, J lost 4 bases, and 11 bases lay in between. DNA for the CDR3: TGTGCCAGCAGTCGGGGTGGGAGCACTGAAGCTTTCTTT. Translated, it gives CASSRGGSTEAFF.

CDR3 in amino acids: CASSVDLANYGYTF. DNA of the CDR3: TGTGCCAGCAGCGTAGATCTAGCTAACTATGGCTACACCTTC. This chain uses TRBV9 with TRBJ1-2; no definite D call. V was pared by 0 bases and J by 0 bases, with 6 bases between. CDR1 is SGDLS and CDR2 is YYNGEE in the germline V gene. CDR3 length: 14 residues.

This clone was observed once. The chain carries TRBV19 and TRBJ2-1; D may be TRBD1 or TRBD2 (5 bases each). The CDR3 totals 15 residues. Deletions cut 3 bases from V and 4 bases from J, with 13 bases between. Looked up from germline, CDR1 is LNHDA and CDR2 is SQIVND (reference sequence). The CDR3 DNA reads TGTGCCAGTAGTATTTCTCGGGGCGCTTACAATGAGCAGTTCTTC. Translated, it gives CASSISRGAYNEQFF.

The chain recombines TRBV12-5 with TRBJ2-5, with D possibly being TRBD2 (5 bases). Germline CDR1 and CDR2: LGHNT and FRNRAP. The CDR3 length is 13 residues. Trimming shortened V by 8 bases and J by 2 bases, and 12 bases separated the two germline ends. CDR3 coding DNA: TGTGCTAGTTCAGCGGAAAATCAAGAGACCCAGTACTTC. This sequence encodes CASSAENQETQYF.

The V and J genes are TRBV29-1 and TRBJ1-1; D unclear. This CDR3 comprises 11 residues. V gave up 2 bases and J gave up 6 bases, with 7 bases separating them. From germline, CDR1 is SQVTM and CDR2 ANQGSEA. CDR3 protein: CSVEPNSEAFF. CDR3 bases: TGCAGCGTTGAACCAAATTCTGAAGCTTTCTTT.

This rearrangement joins TRBV19 to TRBJ2-7; 8 bases map to TRBD1. The CDR3 is 15 residues long. V was clipped by 3 bases and J by 1 base; unmatched bases: 5. Per germline, CDR1 LNHDA and CDR2 SQIVND (reference sequence). CDR3: CASSIADRGSYEQYF. In nucleotides, the CDR3 is TGTGCCAGTAGTATCGCAGACAGGGGATCCTACGAGCAGTACTTC.

The chain employs TRBV27 and TRBJ2-7, with D unclear. The CDR3 runs 16 residues. Trimming removed 10 bases at V and 5 bases at J, with 27 bases between. Germline lookup yields CDR1 MNHEY and CDR2 SMNVEV (reference sequence). CDR3 nucleotides: TGTGCCACCCGACCCGCCCGGCCCATTACTTTGGACGAGCAGTACTTC. This sequence encodes CATRPARPITLDEQYF.

The chain links TRBV15 to TRBJ1-2; 7 nucleotides agree with TRBD1. The CDR3 extends over 17 amino acids. V lost 1 base and J lost 3; bases outside the gene matches: 11. Germline V gene sequence: CDR1 LNHNV, CDR2 YYDKDF (reference sequence). The CDR3 DNA reads TGTGCCACCAGCAGAGCTCAGGACAGGCTGACCTACTATGGCTACACCTTC. Translated: CATSRAQDRLTYYGYTF.

This clone has a single count. J is TRBJ2-5 and V is TRBV5-1, with D possibly being TRBD1 or TRBD2 (6 bases each). CDR3 length: 14 amino acids. Per germline, CDR1 SGHRS and CDR2 YFSETQ. V was shortened by 6 bases and J by 3 bases, with 15 bases between the two germline ends. DNA of the CDR3: TGCGCCAGCAAGGACGGAAGGGGGGAAGAGACCCAGTACTTC. Encoded protein: CASKDGRGEETQYF.

This chain connects TRBV4-2 to TRBJ2-1, with 7 bases aligning to TRBD2. Germline V CDR1 and CDR2: LGHNA, YNFKEQ. The junction had 12 bases not matched to a gene; V was cut back by 0 bases and J by 7 bases. The CDR3 covers 17 residues. The CDR3 sequence: CASSQDVPSGISNEQFF. The CDR3 coding sequence is TGTGCCAGCAGCCAAGATGTTCCGAGCGGGATTAGTAATGAGCAGTTCTTC.

The chain employs TRBV19 and TRBJ1-2; D not certain. Germline V lookup: CDR1 LNHDA, CDR2 SQIVND (reference sequence). The CDR3 is made up of 15 amino acids. Trimming shortened V by 6 bases and J by 8 bases, and 22 bases separated the two germline ends. CDR3 bases: TGTGCCAGTAGCAGAGCTCCGGGATCAGTACCAGGCTACACCTTC. Its translation is CASSRAPGSVPGYTF.

The V gene is TRBV29-1, the J gene TRBJ2-1; weak D call: TRBD2 (6 bases). Per the germline V gene, CDR1 is SQVTM and CDR2 is ANQGSEA. Trimming cost V 3 bases and J 3 bases, with 9 bases left between them. This CDR3 has 13 amino acids. The CDR3 here is CSVDVRDYNEQFF. In nucleotides, the CDR3 is TGCAGCGTTGATGTGCGGGACTACAATGAGCAGTTCTTC.

The CDR3 sequence: CASSLVADGYTF. The CDR3 nucleotides are TGTGCCAGCAGCTTGGTGGCAGATGGCTACACCTTC. The chain employs TRBV5-4 and TRBJ1-2, with D unresolved. This CDR3 is 12 amino acids long. V was trimmed by 0 bases and J by 6 bases, leaving 6 bases between them. From germline, CDR1 is SGHNT and CDR2 YYREEE (reference sequence).

Remarks on this clone: The sample holds other DNA sequences that translate to the same CDR3. The chain carries TRBV29-1 and TRBJ2-7; D perhaps matches TRBD2 (5 bases). The CDR3 loop spans 13 amino acids. Trimming took off 1 base at V and 4 bases at J, with 11 bases between the two ends. Germline V gene sequence: CDR1 SQVTM, CDR2 ANQGSEA. The CDR3 DNA follows: TGCAGCGTTGAAGGAACCGGGGATTACGAGCAGTACTTC. Amino acids: CSVEGTGDYEQYF.

CDR3 loop: CASSSMIDNPFQETQYF. CDR3 sequence (DNA): TGTGCCAGCAGTTCCATGATAGACAACCCCTTCCAAGAGACCCAGTACTTC. The chain recombines TRBV2 with TRBJ2-5; unclear D gene. The ends were cut back, 5 bases at V and 1 base at J, with 20 bases in the middle. Germline CDR1 and CDR2: SNHLY and FYNNEI. There are 17 residues in the CDR3.

This sequence joins TRBV6-5 and TRBJ2-2; no clear D gene. V dropped 4 bases and J dropped 0 bases, with 3 bases sitting between them. Per germline, CDR1 MNHEY and CDR2 SVGAGI. This CDR3 is 13 amino acids long. In DNA, the CDR3 is TGTGCCAGCAGTTCGACGAACACCGGGGAGCTGTTTTTT. Residues: CASSSTNTGELFF.

V gene TRBV7-6 combines with J gene TRBJ2-7; 7 bases line up with TRBD2. Germline CDR1 reads SGHVS; CDR2 reads FNYEAQ. The J segment lost 6 bases and the V segment lost 5 bases, leaving 13 bases of the junction unmatched. CDR3 size: 15 residues. The CDR3 coding sequence is TGTGCCAGCAGCCAAAGCGGGACTCTCGATGCCGAGCAGTACTTC. It specifies CASSQSGTLDAEQYF.

This chain joins TRBV19 and TRBJ1-5; 12 bases fit TRBD1. The CDR3 spans 15 residues. J lost 4 bases, V lost 7 bases, and 5 bases had no gene match. Germline-derived CDR1 and CDR2 are LNHDA and SQIVND (reference sequence). The CDR3 nucleotides are TGTGCCAGTATGGGACAGGGGGCGACGAATCAGCCCCAGCATTTT. This codes for CASMGQGATNQPQHF.